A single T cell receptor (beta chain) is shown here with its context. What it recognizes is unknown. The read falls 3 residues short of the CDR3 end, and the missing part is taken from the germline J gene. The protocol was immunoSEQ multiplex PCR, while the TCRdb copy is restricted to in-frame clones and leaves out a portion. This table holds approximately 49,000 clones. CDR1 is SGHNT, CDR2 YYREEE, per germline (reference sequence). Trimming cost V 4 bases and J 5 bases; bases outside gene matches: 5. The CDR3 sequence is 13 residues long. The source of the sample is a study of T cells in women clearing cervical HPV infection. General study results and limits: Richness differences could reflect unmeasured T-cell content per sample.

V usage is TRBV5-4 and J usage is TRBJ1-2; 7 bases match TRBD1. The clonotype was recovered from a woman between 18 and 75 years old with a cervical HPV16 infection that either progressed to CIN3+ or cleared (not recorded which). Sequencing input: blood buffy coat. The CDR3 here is CASSLGQLYGYTF. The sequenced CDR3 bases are TGTGCCAGCAGCCTGGGACAGCTTTATGGC. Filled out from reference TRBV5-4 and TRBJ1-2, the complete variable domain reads ETGVTQSPTHLIKTRGQQVTLRCSSQSGHNTVSWYQQALGQGPQFIFQYYREEENGRGNFPPRFSGLQFPNYSSELNVNALELDDSALYLCASSLGQLYGYTFGSGTRLTVV.